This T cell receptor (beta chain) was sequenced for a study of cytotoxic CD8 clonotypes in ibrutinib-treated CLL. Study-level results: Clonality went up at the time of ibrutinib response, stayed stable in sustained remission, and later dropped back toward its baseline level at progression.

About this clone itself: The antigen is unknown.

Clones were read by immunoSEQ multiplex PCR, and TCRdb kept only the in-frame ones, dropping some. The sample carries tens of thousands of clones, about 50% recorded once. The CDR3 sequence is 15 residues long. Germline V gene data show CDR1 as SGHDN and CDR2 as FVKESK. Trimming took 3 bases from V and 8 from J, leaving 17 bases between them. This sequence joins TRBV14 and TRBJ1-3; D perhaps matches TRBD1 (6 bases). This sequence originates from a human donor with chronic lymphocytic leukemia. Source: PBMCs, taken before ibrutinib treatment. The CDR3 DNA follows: TGTGCCAGCAGCCACCGGGACAAGTTGTGGCACACCATATATTTT. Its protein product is CASSHRDKLWHTIYF.